This entry lists 15 T cell receptor beta chains sequenced from one sample in a study of circulating CD8 cells and anti-PD-1 response in melanoma. Using roughly 15 ng of total RNA, TCR libraries were made with the QIAseq Immune Repertoire TCR panel. Using its own MiXCR run on the reads, TCRdb lists one record per CDR3 protein. The sample lists about 860 distinct CDR3 sequences; approximately 7.5% were seen once. Sorting of live CD3+CD8+TCRalphabeta+ cells by PD-1 and/or TIGIT gave four subsets. Sequencing was performed on CD8+ T cells from PBMCs, taken at baseline or after one month of anti-PD-1 therapy (not recorded which). These receptors were taken from a human donor with melanoma.

By share of the sample, this clonotype is large. The rearrangement uses TRBV2 and TRBJ2-2, with TRBD1 matching 7 bases. Trimming cost V 5 bases and J 8 bases; bases outside gene matches: 8. Germline V gene lookup returns CDR1 SNHLY and CDR2 FYNNEI. This CDR3 contains 14 residues. The CDR3 nucleotides are TGTGCCAGCAGTCCAAGGGACAGTACAGGGGAGCTGTTTTTT. Its protein product is CASSPRDSTGELFF.

By proportion, this clonotype is medium-sized. This may be a read error: a much more frequent sequence differs by one nucleotide. The CDR3: CAGSLGTAVEQYF. The CDR3 nucleotides read TGTGCCGGTAGTTTGGGGACAGCGGTAGAGCAGTACTTC. V gene TRBV19 combines with J gene TRBJ2-7, with 7 bases fitting TRBD1. Germline V lookup: CDR1 LNHDA, CDR2 SQIVND (reference sequence). The CDR3 length is 13 residues.

By share, this clonotype counts as medium-sized. V usage is TRBV18 and J usage is TRBJ2-1; D might be TRBD2 (5 bases). V lost 8 bases to trimming and J lost 8 bases, with 25 bases between them. Germline values: CDR1 KGHSH, CDR2 LQKENI. The CDR3 consists of 16 residues. The CDR3 spells CASPPRATGPPDEQFF. In DNA form, the CDR3 reads TGTGCCAGCCCCCCGAGGGCCACGGGCCCCCCCGATGAGCAGTTCTTC.

This clonotype is large. The chain uses TRBV19 and TRBJ1-5, with a weak D call TRBD1 (5 bases). V lost 6 bases and J 2 bases, leaving 5 bases between the germline ends. Germline CDR1 reads LNHDA; CDR2 reads SQIVND (reference sequence). The CDR3 covers 12 residues. The CDR3 loop reads CASRTGNQPQHF. The DNA of the CDR3 is TGTGCCAGTAGGACAGGCAATCAGCCCCAGCATTTT.

Judged by abundance, this clonotype is medium-sized (0.01 to 0.1%). J is TRBJ2-7 and V is TRBV11-2, with D maybe TRBD1 (6 bases). This CDR3 spans 15 amino acids. Germline V lookup: CDR1 SGHAT, CDR2 FQNNGV. Trimming shortened V by 1 base and J by 1 base, and 11 bases separated the two germline ends. In DNA, the CDR3 is TGTGCCAGCAGCTTAGGGGGGACATATTCCTACGAGCAGTACTTC. It translates to CASSLGGTYSYEQYF.

This clonotype was found a few times. This rearrangement joins TRBV19 to TRBJ2-2; D is ambiguous. Germline CDR1 is LNHDA and CDR2 is SQIVND (reference sequence). V was cut by 1 base and J by 4 bases, with 4 bases left in between. This CDR3 region has 13 residues. CDR3 protein: CASSIGGTGELFF. DNA of the CDR3: TGTGCCAGTAGTATAGGGGGCACCGGGGAGCTGTTTTTT.

The CDR3 nucleotides read TGCAGTGCTAGACCCCAACTAGCGCGCGGGGATGAGCAGTTCTTC. This encodes CSARPQLARGDEQFF. J is TRBJ2-1 and V is TRBV20-1; 7 positions match TRBD2. V was pared by 2 bases and J by 8 bases, with 12 bases of the junction left unmatched. The CDR3 has 15 residues. Germline assignment: CDR1 DFQATT and CDR2 SNEGSKA (reference sequence).

This clonotype is medium-sized. The V gene is TRBV7-3, the J gene TRBJ2-1; D is unresolved. Germline V gene sequence: CDR1 SGHTA, CDR2 FQGTGA. There are 13 residues in the CDR3. Trimming removed 4 bases at V and 8 bases at J, with 12 bases between. The CDR3 is CASSYGSVDEQFF. The CDR3 DNA reads as TGTGCCAGCAGCTACGGGTCTGTCGATGAGCAGTTCTTC.

By proportion, this clonotype is medium-sized (0.01 to 0.1%). The chain recombines TRBV7-9 with TRBJ2-7; D possibly matches TRBD1 or TRBD2 (5 bases each). Germline CDR1 SEHNR, CDR2 FQNEAQ (reference sequence). The CDR3 is 14 amino acids. V lost 5 bases, J lost 4 bases, and 15 bases lay in between. CDR3 nucleotides: TGTGCCAGCAGCGAGGGGCTTGAGGGATACGAGCAGTACTTC. This encodes CASSEGLEGYEQYF.

The chain joins TRBV6-5 to TRBJ2-2; TRBD1 matches 7 bases. The CDR3 covers 14 residues. In germline, CDR1 is MNHEY, CDR2 SVGAGI. The ends lost 10 bases at V and 5 bases at J; junction bases unmatched: 10. This chain's CDR3 is CATGSGTETGELFF. As DNA, the CDR3 is TGTGCCACTGGGTCCGGGACAGAAACCGGGGAGCTGTTTTTT.

This clonotype is labeled as large. The V call is TRBV27, the J call TRBJ2-7; D might be TRBD2 (6 bases). V dropped 2 bases and J dropped 4 bases, with 9 bases sitting between them. The germline V gene encodes CDR1 MNHEY and CDR2 SMNVEV (reference sequence). The CDR3 length is 13 residues. CDR3 nucleotides: TGTGCCAGCAGTTTAGGGACTTCGTACGAGCAGTACTTC. Translated: CASSLGTSYEQYF.

This clonotype is large within its sample. This CDR3 reads CASSTDDAKNIQYF. CDR3 sequence (DNA): TGTGCCAGCAGCACTGATGATGCCAAAAACATTCAGTACTTC. The gene calls are TRBV28 and TRBJ2-4; D is undetermined. The CDR3 runs 14 residues. The ends were cut back, 6 bases at V and 1 base at J, with 10 bases in the middle. Per germline, CDR1 MDHEN and CDR2 SYDVKM.

The V gene is TRBV19, the J gene TRBJ2-7; D unresolved. The CDR3 spans 12 residues. V was trimmed by 4 bases and J by 4 bases, leaving 8 bases between them. Germline V gives CDR1 LNHDA, CDR2 SQIVND (reference sequence). CDR3 in DNA: TGTGCCAGTAGTACCACCCGTTACGAGCAGTACTTC. It codes for CASSTTRYEQYF.

In this sample, this clonotype is medium-sized. The chain links TRBV6-6 to TRBJ2-3, with unresolved D. V dropped 4 bases and J dropped 5 bases, with 4 bases sitting between them. The CDR3 runs 11 residues. Looked up from germline, CDR1 is MNHNY and CDR2 is SVGAGI (reference sequence). In nucleotides, the CDR3 is TGTGCCAGCAGTTGGGGAGATACGCAGTATTTT. It codes for CASSWGDTQYF.

This clonotype ranks as medium-sized (0.01 to 0.1%). The chain recombines TRBV20-1 with TRBJ1-2; 10 bases line up with TRBD1. Germline lookup yields CDR1 DFQATT and CDR2 SNEGSKA (reference sequence). CDR3 length: 13 amino acids. The V and J ends lost 6 bases and 8 bases, in that order; junction bases with no gene match: 9. CDR3 protein: CSAEGQGRGGYTF. The DNA of the CDR3 is TGCAGTGCGGAGGGACAGGGGAGAGGGGGCTACACCTTC.